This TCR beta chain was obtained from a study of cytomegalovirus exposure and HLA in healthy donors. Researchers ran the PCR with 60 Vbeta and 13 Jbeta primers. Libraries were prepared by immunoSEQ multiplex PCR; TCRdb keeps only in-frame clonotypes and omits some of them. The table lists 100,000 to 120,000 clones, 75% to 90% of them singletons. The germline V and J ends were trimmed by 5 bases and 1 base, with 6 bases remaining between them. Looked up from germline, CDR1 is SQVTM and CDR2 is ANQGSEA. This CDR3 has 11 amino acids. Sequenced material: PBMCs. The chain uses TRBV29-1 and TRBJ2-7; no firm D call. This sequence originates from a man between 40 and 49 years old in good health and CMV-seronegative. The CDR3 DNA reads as TGCAGCGTTACGGGTTCCTACGAGCAGTACTTC. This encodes CSVTGSYEQYF.